These T cell receptor beta chains were read from a single sample in a study of cytomegalovirus exposure and HLA in healthy donors. Only in-frame clones appear in the TCRdb table, and some are missing; sequencing was by immunoSEQ multiplex PCR. The sample has under 250,000 clones, more than 70% seen once. The specimen was PBMCs. Receptors originate from a boy aged 5-17 years in good health and CMV-seronegative. Each CDR3 is given with its conserved first and last residue. Fields, in order: V gene, clone size, J gene, CDR3 protein. The listing skips clone size in some rows; elsewhere it reads once, few, many or a size class.

>TRBV15|NA|TRBJ2-1
CATTQGWDRVGNEQFF
>TRBV4-1|NA|TRBJ2-1
CASSQNYEQFF
>TRBV5-4|NA|TRBJ2-5
CASSPLSVRIQETQYF
>TRBV5-1|NA|TRBJ2-5
CASSLAGGLETQYF
>TRBV9|NA|TRBJ2-5
CASSVRGAEETQYF
>TRBV2|NA|TRBJ1-2
CASSEALQGNYGYTF
>TRBV19|NA|TRBJ1-3
CASSMKLKGGQVRPDSGNTIYF
>TRBV7-6|NA|TRBJ1-4
CASSLDLRRGEKLSF
>TRBV7-6|few|TRBJ2-5
CASSVTSGSETQYF
>TRBV6-5|once|TRBJ1-2
CASSYSAPDPYGYTF
>TRBV7-6|NA|TRBJ2-3
CASSQYGRAGVTDTQYF
>TRBV2|NA|TRBJ2-3
CASSGQSGRGTDTQYF
>TRBV27|NA|TRBJ1-2
CASIARDSLVHTF
>TRBV27|NA|TRBJ1-5
CASSSQGKRNQPQHF
>TRBV18|NA|TRBJ2-1
CASSPSQRSRNNEQFF
>TRBV5-4|NA|TRBJ1-1
CASSGQNPGNTEAFF
>TRBV30|NA|TRBJ1-5
CAWRGLENQPQHF
>TRBV18|NA|TRBJ2-7
CASSLRQSPPDEQYF
>TRBV27|once|TRBJ2-3
CASSLLGGADTQYF
>TRBV6-1|once|TRBJ1-4
CASSGGDRVDEKLFF
>TRBV30|NA|TRBJ1-3
CAWSVGRGPGNTIYF
>TRBV19|NA|TRBJ2-3
CASSIPSTDTQYF
>TRBV7-8|NA|TRBJ2-7
CASSSARDSRILYEQYF
>TRBV7-9|NA|TRBJ2-7
CASSHPVEQGGYEQYF
>TRBV25-1|NA|TRBJ1-6
CASSFLTGSPLHF
>TRBV5-4|once|TRBJ2-1
CASSLGLADYNEQFF
>TRBV2|NA|TRBJ1-2
CASSVQGNYGYTF
>TRBV6-5|NA|TRBJ2-2
CASSWLAGDNTGELFF
>TRBV5-1|NA|TRBJ2-2
CASRGQGATGELFF
>TRBV5-1|NA|TRBJ2-3
CASSLTGVGTDTQYF
>TRBV27|NA|TRBJ1-1
CASTTGLGGTEAFF
>TRBV28|NA|TRBJ1-3
CASSLSRVGNTIYF
>TRBV7-3|few|TRBJ1-6
CASSAPAAGNSPLHF
>TRBV27|NA|TRBJ1-2
CASSSPGQGTGLYGYTF
>TRBV29-1|NA|TRBJ1-1
CSVLGQGGTEAFF
>TRBV9|NA|TRBJ2-7
CASSTTSGDRGFYEQYF
>TRBV10-1|few|TRBJ2-3
CASSPGLAATDTQYF
>TRBV5-1|NA|TRBJ2-7
CASSLELGPYEQYF
>TRBV6-1|once|TRBJ2-7
CASSNPPQGFYEQYF
>TRBV5-4|NA|TRBJ2-3
CASRRGGPDTQYF
>TRBV7-9|NA|TRBJ1-5
CATSSSQGAQPQHF
>TRBV9|NA|TRBJ2-6
CASSAHRISGANVLTF
>TRBV27|NA|TRBJ2-1
CASSQSRFPRDRNEQFF